This TCR beta chain was sequenced in a study of blood T cell repertoires in COVID-19. Data came from immunoSEQ multiplex PCR; TCRdb stores just in-frame clones and leaves some out. The table shows around 130,000 clones, with roughly 83% occurring only once. Germline CDR1 KGHSH, CDR2 LQKENI. Trimming took 5 bases from V and 3 from J, leaving 20 bases between them. The CDR3 extends over 16 amino acids. The sequencing sample was made of peripheral blood. The gene calls are TRBV18 and TRBJ2-7, with D possibly being TRBD1 (6 bases). The clonotype was recovered from a woman aged 80 or over with acute or convalescent COVID-19. In DNA, the CDR3 is TGTGCCAGCTCAGCGCATCCTTCCGGACAGAGCTACGAGCAGTACTTC. This sequence encodes CASSAHPSGQSYEQYF.